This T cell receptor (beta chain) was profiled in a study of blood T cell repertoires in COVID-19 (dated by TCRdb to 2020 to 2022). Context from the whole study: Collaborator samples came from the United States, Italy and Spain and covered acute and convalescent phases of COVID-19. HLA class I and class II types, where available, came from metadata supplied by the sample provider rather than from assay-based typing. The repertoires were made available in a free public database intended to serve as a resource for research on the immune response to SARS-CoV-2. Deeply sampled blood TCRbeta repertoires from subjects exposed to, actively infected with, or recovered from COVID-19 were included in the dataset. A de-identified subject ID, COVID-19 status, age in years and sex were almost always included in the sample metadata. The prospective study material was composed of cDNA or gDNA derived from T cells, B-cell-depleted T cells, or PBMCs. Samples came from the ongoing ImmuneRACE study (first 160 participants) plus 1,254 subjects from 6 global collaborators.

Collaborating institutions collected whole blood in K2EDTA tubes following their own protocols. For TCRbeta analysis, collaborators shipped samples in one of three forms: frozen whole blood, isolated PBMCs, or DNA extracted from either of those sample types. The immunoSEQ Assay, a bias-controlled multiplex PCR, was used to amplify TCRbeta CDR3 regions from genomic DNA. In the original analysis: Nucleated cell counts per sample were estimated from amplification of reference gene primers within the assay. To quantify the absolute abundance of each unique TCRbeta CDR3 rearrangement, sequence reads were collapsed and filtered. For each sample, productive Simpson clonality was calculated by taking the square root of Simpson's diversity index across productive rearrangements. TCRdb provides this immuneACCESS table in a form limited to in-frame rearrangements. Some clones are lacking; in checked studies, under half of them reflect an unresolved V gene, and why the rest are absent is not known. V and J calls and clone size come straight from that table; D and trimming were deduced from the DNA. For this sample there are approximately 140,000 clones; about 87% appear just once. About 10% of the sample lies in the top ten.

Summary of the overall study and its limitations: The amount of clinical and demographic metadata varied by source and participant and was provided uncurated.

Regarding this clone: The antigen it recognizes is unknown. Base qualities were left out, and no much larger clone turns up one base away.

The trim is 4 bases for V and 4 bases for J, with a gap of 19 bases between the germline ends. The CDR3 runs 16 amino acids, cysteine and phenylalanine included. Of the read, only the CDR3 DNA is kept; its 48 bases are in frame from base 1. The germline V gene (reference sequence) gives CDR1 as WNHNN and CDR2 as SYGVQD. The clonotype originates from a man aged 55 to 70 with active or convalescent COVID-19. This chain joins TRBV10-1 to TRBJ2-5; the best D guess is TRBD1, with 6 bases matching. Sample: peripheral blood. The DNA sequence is TGCGCCAGCAGTGGGGACACGCTCCTCTCTGGAGAGACCCAGTACTTC. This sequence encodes CASSGDTLLSGETQYF.